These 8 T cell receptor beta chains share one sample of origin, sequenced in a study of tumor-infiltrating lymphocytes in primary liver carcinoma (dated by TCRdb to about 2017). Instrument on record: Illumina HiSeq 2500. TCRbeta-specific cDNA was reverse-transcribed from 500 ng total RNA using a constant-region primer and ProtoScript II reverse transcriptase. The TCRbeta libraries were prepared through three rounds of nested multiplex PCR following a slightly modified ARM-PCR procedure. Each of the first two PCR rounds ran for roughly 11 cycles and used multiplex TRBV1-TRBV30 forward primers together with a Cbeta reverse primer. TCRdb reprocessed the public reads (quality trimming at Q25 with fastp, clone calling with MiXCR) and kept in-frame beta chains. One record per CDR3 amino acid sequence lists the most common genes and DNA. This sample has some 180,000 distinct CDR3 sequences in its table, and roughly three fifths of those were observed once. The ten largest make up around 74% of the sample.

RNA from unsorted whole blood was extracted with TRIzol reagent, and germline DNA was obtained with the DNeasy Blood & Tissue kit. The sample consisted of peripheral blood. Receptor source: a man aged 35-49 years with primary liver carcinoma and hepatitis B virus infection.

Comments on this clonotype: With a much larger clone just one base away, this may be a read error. CDR3 coding DNA: TGTGCCAGCAGCCCCGCCCATGAGACCCAGTACTTC. Translating it yields CASSPAHETQYF. The V and J genes are TRBV11-2 and TRBJ2-5; no clear D. CDR3 size: 12 residues. Trimming pared 5 bases from V and 5 bases from J, leaving 9 bases between. Germline loops: CDR1 SGHAT, CDR2 FQNNGV.

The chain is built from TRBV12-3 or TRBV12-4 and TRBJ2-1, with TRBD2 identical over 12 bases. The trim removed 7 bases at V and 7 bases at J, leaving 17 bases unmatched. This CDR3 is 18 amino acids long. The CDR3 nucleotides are TGTGCCAGCACCCCCGGCGGGGTGTGGACTAGCGGGAATAATGAGCAGTTCTTC. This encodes CASTPGGVWTSGNNEQFF.

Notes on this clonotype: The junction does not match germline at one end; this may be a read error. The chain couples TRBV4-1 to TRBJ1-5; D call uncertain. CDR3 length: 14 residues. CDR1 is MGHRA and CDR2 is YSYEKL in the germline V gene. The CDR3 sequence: CASIQDWLGQPQHF. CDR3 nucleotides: TGCGCCAGCATCCAAGATTGGCTGGGACAGCCCCAGCATTTT.

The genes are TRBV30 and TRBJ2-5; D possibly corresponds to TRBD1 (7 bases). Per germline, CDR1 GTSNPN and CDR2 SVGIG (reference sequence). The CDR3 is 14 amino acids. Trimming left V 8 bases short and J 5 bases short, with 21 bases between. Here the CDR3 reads CALIPGDSLETQYF. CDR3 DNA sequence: TGTGCCCTAATACCGGGGGACAGTCTGGAGACCCAGTACTTC.

CDR3 region: CASSLAGLSSYEQYF. CDR3 sequence (DNA): TGTGCCAGCAGTCTAGCGGGCCTTAGCTCCTACGAGCAGTACTTC. V is TRBV11-2 and J is TRBJ2-7; TRBD2 matches at 8 bases. This CDR3 is built from 15 residues. Germline assignment: CDR1 SGHAT and CDR2 FQNNGV. Unmatched junction bases numbered 7, after V lost 6 bases and J lost 0 bases.

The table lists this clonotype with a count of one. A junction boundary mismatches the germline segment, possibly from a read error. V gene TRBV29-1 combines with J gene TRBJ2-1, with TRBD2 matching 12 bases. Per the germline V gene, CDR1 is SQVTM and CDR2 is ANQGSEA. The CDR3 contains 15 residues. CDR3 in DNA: TGCCGCGTTGACCTAGGACTAGCGGGAAACCATGAGCAGTTCTTC. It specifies CRVDLGLAGNHEQFF.

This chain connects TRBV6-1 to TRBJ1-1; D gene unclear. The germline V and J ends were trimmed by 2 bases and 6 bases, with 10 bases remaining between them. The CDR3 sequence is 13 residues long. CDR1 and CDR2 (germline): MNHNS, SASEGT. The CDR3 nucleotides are TGTGCCAGCAGTGAAAGTAGGTTCCCTGAAGCTTTCTTT. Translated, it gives CASSESRFPEAFF.

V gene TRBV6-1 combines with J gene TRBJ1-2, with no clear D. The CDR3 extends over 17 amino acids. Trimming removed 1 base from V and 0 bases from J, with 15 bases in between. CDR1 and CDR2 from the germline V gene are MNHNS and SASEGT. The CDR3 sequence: CASSEVGMAGSNYGYTF. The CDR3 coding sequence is TGTGCCAGCAGTGAAGTAGGAATGGCAGGCTCTAACTATGGCTACACCTTC.